The 26 T cell receptor beta chains below all came from one sample that was sequenced in a study of T-cell memory formation after mild COVID-19. MiXCR, applied by TCRdb to the 5' RACE reads, yields one record per CDR3 protein. The repertoire holds roughly 89,000 distinct CDR3 sequences, with approximately 13% as singletons. Source material: PBMCs or a T cell subset sorted from them (not recorded which). The receptors derive from an adult woman who had mild COVID-19 (a few samples of this study predate the infection). Cell type and time point are not known.

This chain joins TRBV3-1 and TRBJ2-1; tentatively, D is TRBD1 (6 bases). Per germline, CDR1 LGHDT and CDR2 YNNKEL (reference sequence). V shed 0 bases and J shed 9 bases, with 18 bases lying between them. The CDR3 has 16 residues. CDR3 sequence (DNA): TGTGCCAGCAGCCAAGATTCCGGGACATATCGGATTGAGCAGTTCTTC. It codes for CASSQDSGTYRIEQFF.

This clonotype was detected a few times. The J gene is TRBJ1-1, the V gene TRBV2; TRBD1 is a possible D gene (5 bases). Trimming removed 3 bases at V and 1 base at J, with 9 bases between. Germline CDR1 is SNHLY and CDR2 is FYNNEI. The CDR3 is 14 amino acids. CDR3 bases: TGTGCCAGCAGTGAGCGGCAGGGGAACACTGAAGCTTTCTTT. Translation: CASSERQGNTEAFF. Using reference TRBV2 and TRBJ1-1 for the parts outside the CDR3, the full variable domain is EPEVTQTPSHQVTQMGQEVILRCVPISNHLYFYWYRQILGQKVEFLVSFYNNEISEKSEIFDDQFSVERPDGSNFTLKIRSTKLEDSAMYFCASSERQGNTEAFFGQGTRLTVV.

This clonotype was seen only a few times. J is TRBJ1-1 and V is TRBV6-5; no clear D. With 4 bases removed from V and 1 base from J, the gap between germline ends came to 19 bases. From germline, CDR1 is MNHEY and CDR2 SVGAGI. This CDR3 contains 17 residues. CDR3 region: CASSFAVAGPKNTEAFF. The CDR3 DNA reads as TGTGCCAGCAGTTTCGCGGTAGCGGGTCCGAAGAACACTGAAGCTTTCTTT.

Only a few counts were recorded for this clonotype. The chain carries TRBV2 and TRBJ2-7; D is perhaps TRBD2 (5 bases). The V gene's germline CDR1 is SNHLY and CDR2 FYNNEI. V lost 0 bases and J 6 bases, leaving 12 bases between the germline ends. The CDR3 has 14 amino acids. CDR3 sequence: CASSEARPGIEQYF. Here the CDR3 DNA reads TGTGCCAGCAGTGAAGCCCGACCGGGGATCGAGCAGTACTTC.

This clonotype turned up a few times. This chain links TRBV20-1 with TRBJ2-7; D not certain. V was cut by 3 bases and J by 4 bases, with 7 bases left in between. CDR1 is DFQATT, CDR2 SNEGSKA, per germline (reference sequence). The CDR3 has 11 amino acids. The DNA for the CDR3 is TGCAGTGCTAGTATCCGTTACGAGCAGTACTTC. Translation gives CSASIRYEQYF.

The chain recombines TRBV30 with TRBJ1-4; no firm D call. This CDR3 spans 12 amino acids. V shed 2 bases and J shed 8 bases, with 9 bases lying between them. Germline V gene lookup returns CDR1 GTSNPN and CDR2 SVGIG (reference sequence). As DNA, the CDR3 is TGTGCCTGGAGTCGTACGTCGGAAAAACTGTTTTTT. Translating gives CAWSRTSEKLFF.

This chain links TRBV6-5 with TRBJ1-1; D perhaps matches TRBD1 (5 bases). Germline CDR1 is MNHEY and CDR2 is SVGAGI. CDR3 length: 13 amino acids. V lost 7 bases to trimming and J lost 2 bases, with 11 bases between them. The CDR3 loop reads CASKLRANTEAFF. For the CDR3, the DNA is TGTGCCAGCAAACTCAGGGCAAACACTGAAGCTTTCTTT.

The chain couples TRBV5-1 to TRBJ2-3, with TRBD2 identical over 10 bases. From germline, CDR1 is SGHRS and CDR2 YFSETQ. This CDR3 contains 17 residues. The ends lost 0 bases at V and 2 bases at J; junction bases unmatched: 6. CDR3 coding DNA: TGCGCCAGCAGCTTGGCCCCCGGACTAGCGGTCACAGATACGCAGTATTTT. Its translation is CASSLAPGLAVTDTQYF.

This chain links TRBV9 with TRBJ2-1; 10 nucleotides line up with TRBD1. V lost 3 bases, J lost 2 bases, and 5 bases stayed unmatched. Germline CDR1 is SGDLS and CDR2 is YYNGEE. CDR3 length: 16 residues. The DNA of the CDR3 is TGTGCCAGCAGCGCCCCCGGGACAGGGGCCTACAATGAGCAGTTCTTC. Translated: CASSAPGTGAYNEQFF.

This clonotype appeared many times. The chain employs TRBV13 and TRBJ2-1; 11 bases are shared with TRBD2. CDR3 length: 15 amino acids. Germline V gives CDR1 PRHDT, CDR2 FYEKMQ (reference sequence). Trimming took 4 bases from V and 6 from J; bases not matched to a gene: 5. The chain's CDR3 is CASSSLAGASNEQFF. CDR3 coding DNA: TGTGCCAGCAGCTCACTAGCGGGAGCGAGCAATGAGCAGTTCTTC.

The rearrangement links TRBV19 to TRBJ1-1, with a weak D call TRBD1 (6 bases). The germline gives CDR1 LNHDA, CDR2 SQIVND (reference sequence). Trimming left V 8 bases short and J 6 bases short, with 16 bases between. The CDR3 totals 13 residues. CDR3 region: CASWDWGGAEAFF. CDR3 sequence (DNA): TGTGCCAGTTGGGACTGGGGGGGCGCTGAAGCTTTCTTT. Complete variable domain (other parts from reference TRBV19 and TRBJ1-1): DGGITQSPKYLFRKEGQNVTLSCEQNLNHDAMYWYRQDPGQGLRLIYYSQIVNDFQKGDIAEGYSVSREKKESFPLTVTSAQKNPTAFYLCASWDWGGAEAFFGQGTRLTVV.

V is TRBV20-1 and J is TRBJ2-4; D not certain. Germline assignment: CDR1 DFQATT and CDR2 SNEGSKA (reference sequence). V lost 5 bases and J lost 2, with 16 bases in between. This CDR3 spans 15 amino acids. This chain's CDR3 is CSALMWVLTKNIQYF. The CDR3 coding sequence is TGCAGTGCTCTCATGTGGGTTTTGACCAAAAACATTCAGTACTTC.

This clonotype came up a few times. This chain links TRBV12-3 or TRBV12-4 with TRBJ1-1; D is unresolved. V gave up 6 bases and J gave up 4 bases, with 12 bases separating them. The CDR3 is 13 residues long. The DNA of the CDR3 is TGTGCCAGCAGAGCACCTACCCTCACTGAAGCTTTCTTT. Translating it yields CASRAPTLTEAFF.

V and J are TRBV4-1 and TRBJ2-7, with D possibly matching TRBD2 (6 bases). The CDR3 loop spans 15 amino acids. The ends were cut back, 4 bases at V and 7 bases at J, with 20 bases in the middle. Germline CDR1 and CDR2: MGHRA and YSYEKL. This chain's CDR3 is CASSPQPGVPREQYF. CDR3 bases: TGCGCCAGCAGCCCTCAACCGGGAGTCCCGCGAGAGCAGTACTTC.

The chain combines TRBV20-1 with TRBJ1-1, with TRBD1 identical over 9 bases. CDR1 DFQATT and CDR2 SNEGSKA come from the germline V gene (reference sequence). V dropped 6 bases and J dropped 4; count of bases not matched to a gene: 15. The CDR3 has 16 amino acids. CDR3 residues: CSAPGTGILLGTEAFF. DNA of the CDR3: TGCAGTGCGCCCGGGACAGGGATCCTGTTGGGCACTGAAGCTTTCTTT.

The CDR3 DNA reads TGTGCCAGCAGCTTAGGGGCAGGGGAGGATCAGCCCCAGCATTTT. Translating gives CASSLGAGEDQPQHF. The V gene is TRBV11-2, the J gene TRBJ1-5; D perhaps matches TRBD1 (6 bases). V was clipped by 1 base and J by 5 bases, with 12 bases between them. The CDR3 runs 15 residues. From germline, CDR1 is SGHAT and CDR2 FQNNGV.

This clonotype was detected ten times or more. CDR3 nucleotide sequence: TGTGCCAGCAGCTTAGGACAGGGCCCCACCCTTTCCTACGAGCAGTACTTC. Translation: CASSLGQGPTLSYEQYF. The chain uses TRBV7-9 and TRBJ2-7; 7 nucleotides align to TRBD1. This CDR3 spans 17 amino acids. Germline assignment: CDR1 SEHNR and CDR2 FQNEAQ (reference sequence). The trim removed 1 base at V and 1 base at J, leaving 10 bases unmatched.

The chain joins TRBV5-1 to TRBJ2-4; D perhaps matches TRBD1 (5 bases). The CDR3 spans 14 residues. Germline lookup yields CDR1 SGHRS and CDR2 YFSETQ. V was shortened by 5 bases and J by 2 bases, with 11 bases between the two germline ends. CDR3 DNA: TGCGCCAGCAGTTTCGACAGTCCCAAAAACATTCAGTACTTC. Translated, it gives CASSFDSPKNIQYF.

CDR3 nucleotide sequence: TGCGCCAGCAGCCAAGCCGCCGCAGGGGACTATGGCTACACCTTC. It translates to CASSQAAAGDYGYTF. This sequence joins TRBV4-1 and TRBJ1-2; TRBD1 might be the D (6 bases). There are 15 residues in the CDR3. Looked up from germline, CDR1 is MGHRA and CDR2 is YSYEKL. Trimming removed 1 base from V and 3 bases from J, with 12 bases in between.

This clonotype was observed a few times. J is TRBJ2-7 and V is TRBV20-1; D is perhaps TRBD2 (6 bases). The CDR3 runs 15 residues. Trimming removed 0 bases from V and 4 bases from J, with 16 bases in between. The germline V gene encodes CDR1 DFQATT and CDR2 SNEGSKA (reference sequence). CDR3 in amino acids: CSARDINGSLYEQYF. For the CDR3, the DNA is TGCAGTGCTAGAGATATTAACGGGAGTCTATACGAGCAGTACTTC.

The V call is TRBV6-6, the J call TRBJ2-1; no reliable D call. The V gene's germline CDR1 is MNHNY and CDR2 SVGAGI (reference sequence). There are 15 residues in the CDR3. The germline V and J ends were trimmed by 2 bases and 1 base, with 9 bases remaining between them. The CDR3 sequence is CASSYDAASYNEQFF. The CDR3, as DNA: TGTGCCAGCAGTTACGACGCGGCGTCCTACAATGAGCAGTTCTTC.

The chain uses TRBV7-9 and TRBJ2-7; 11 positions match TRBD1. CDR3 length equals 18 residues. Trimming at V came to 1 base and at J to 3 bases, leaving 11 bases not matched to a gene. The germline CDR1 and CDR2 sequences are SEHNR and FQNEAQ (reference sequence). CDR3 in amino acids: CASSLGVRDRGSFYEQYF. Written as DNA, the CDR3 is TGTGCCAGCAGCTTAGGGGTAAGGGACAGGGGGAGTTTCTACGAGCAGTACTTC.

This clonotype was recorded a few times. V and J are TRBV12-3 or TRBV12-4 and TRBJ2-7; D tentatively reads TRBD1 or TRBD2 (5 bases each). Deletions cut 6 bases from V and 2 bases from J, with 14 bases between. This CDR3 region has 14 residues. The CDR3 loop is CASSPLGTTYEQYF. In DNA form, the CDR3 reads TGTGCCAGCAGCCCGTTAGGGACGACCTACGAGCAGTACTTC.

The table lists this clonotype with a few counts. The gene calls are TRBV7-9 and TRBJ2-7; 9 bases are a match to TRBD1. Looked up from germline, CDR1 is SEHNR and CDR2 is FQNEAQ (reference sequence). V gave up 5 bases and J gave up 3 bases; unmatched junction bases: 5. This CDR3 is 14 amino acids long. The CDR3 coding sequence is TGTGCCAGCAGCCCCTCGGACAGGGGCTACGAGCAGTACTTC. Protein product: CASSPSDRGYEQYF.

J is TRBJ2-5 and V is TRBV11-2; D may match TRBD1 or TRBD2 (6 bases each). The germline gives CDR1 SGHAT, CDR2 FQNNGV. With 5 bases removed from V and 5 bases from J, the gap between germline ends came to 15 bases. This CDR3 has 14 residues. The CDR3 here is CASSVAGGPETQYF. CDR3 sequence (DNA): TGTGCCAGCAGCGTAGCTGGGGGGCCGGAGACCCAGTACTTC.

This clonotype was detected many times. This rearrangement joins TRBV5-1 to TRBJ2-7, with TRBD2 as a possible D gene (6 bases). This CDR3 is 14 amino acids long. Trimming took off 0 bases at V and 4 bases at J, with 11 bases between the two ends. Germline values: CDR1 SGHRS, CDR2 YFSETQ. CDR3 protein: CASSLGAGPYEQYF. In DNA, the CDR3 is TGCGCCAGCAGCTTGGGAGCGGGCCCTTACGAGCAGTACTTC.